These 6 T cell receptor beta chains originate from one sample sequenced in a study of cytomegalovirus exposure and HLA in healthy donors. Primers for the PCR totalled 60 Vbeta and 13 Jbeta. Sequencing was performed with immunoSEQ multiplex PCR; in TCRdb, only in-frame clones are kept and a portion is missing. The sample carries 120,000 to 150,000 clones, around 80% recorded once. Sequenced sample: PBMCs. Receptor source: a man aged 35-49 years in good health and CMV-seronegative.

The rearrangement uses TRBV7-2 and TRBJ2-5, with D possibly matching TRBD1 (6 bases). Germline V gene data show CDR1 as SGHTA and CDR2 as FQGNSA. Between the trimmed V and J ends, which lost 1 base and 4 bases, there was a span of 10 bases. The CDR3 sequence is 14 residues long. The CDR3 DNA follows: TGTGCCAGCAGCTTAGGAGTCAGGGGAGAGACCCAGTACTTC. This gives the protein CASSLGVRGETQYF.

The CDR3 DNA reads TGTGCCAGCAGATCCGGGACTAGCGGGAGGGCCCGAGAGACCCAGTACTTC. Protein sequence: CASRSGTSGRARETQYF. The chain carries TRBV27 and TRBJ2-5; TRBD2 matches at 16 bases. CDR3 length: 17 amino acids. Trimming removed 6 bases from V and 4 bases from J; junction bases left unmatched: 8. Germline CDR1 reads MNHEY; CDR2 reads SMNVEV (reference sequence).

The chain uses TRBV5-4 and TRBJ2-1; D not certain. From germline, CDR1 is SGHNT and CDR2 YYREEE (reference sequence). V lost 4 bases to trimming and J lost 5 bases, with 19 bases between them. This CDR3 has 16 residues. The chain's CDR3 is CASSVTELNPNNEQFF. The CDR3 nucleotides are TGTGCCAGCAGCGTTACTGAGTTAAACCCGAACAATGAGCAGTTCTTC.

The chain carries TRBV9 and TRBJ2-5; 9 bases line up with TRBD1. Trimming removed 3 bases from V and 2 bases from J; junction bases left unmatched: 5. CDR3 length: 15 amino acids. Germline V gene lookup returns CDR1 SGDLS and CDR2 YYNGEE. This CDR3 reads CASSGGQGLQETQYF. The CDR3 DNA reads TGTGCCAGCAGCGGAGGACAGGGGCTACAAGAGACCCAGTACTTC.

V gene TRBV27 combines with J gene TRBJ2-7, with 7 bases matching TRBD1. This CDR3 is 15 amino acids long. Germline CDR1 is MNHEY and CDR2 is SMNVEV (reference sequence). V was clipped by 6 bases and J by 4 bases; unmatched bases: 12. The CDR3 loop is CASSSGTVGFYEQYF. The CDR3 DNA follows: TGTGCCAGCAGCTCCGGGACAGTGGGATTTTACGAGCAGTACTTC.

This clone was recorded only once. The genes are TRBV5-6 and TRBJ1-2, with D possibly TRBD1 on 5 matching bases. V lost 6 bases to trimming and J lost 3 bases, with 18 bases between them. CDR3 length: 15 residues. The germline V gene has CDR1 SGHDT and CDR2 YYEEEE. The CDR3 loop is CASNIIGGGDYGYTF. Written as DNA, the CDR3 is TGTGCCAGCAACATAATCGGGGGAGGCGACTATGGCTACACCTTC.